The 7 T cell receptor beta chains in this list originate from one sample, sequenced in a study of CD8 T cells in Susac syndrome. Random hexamers were used to reverse transcribe an amount of about 0.45 to 1 ug RNA. Each CDR3 protein gets one entry after TCRdb re-called the immunoSEQ multiplex PCR reads with MiXCR. The repertoire holds 170,000 or so distinct CDR3 sequences, roughly 94% seen once, with 0.099% in the top ten. The sequenced material came from CD4+ T cells from PBMCs. Receptors were obtained from a human donor with Susac syndrome.

V is TRBV7-2 and J is TRBJ2-5; TRBD2 is a possible D gene (6 bases). V lost 0 bases, J lost 7 bases, and 15 bases lay in between. Germline CDR1 and CDR2: SGHTA and FQGNSA. CDR3 length: 15 amino acids. The CDR3 DNA sequence: TGTGCCAGCAGCTTAGCTAGCGGAGAGACGGGGACCCAGTACTTC. As protein: CASSLASGETGTQYF.

This clonotype was counted once. The J gene is TRBJ2-2, the V gene TRBV7-9, with D perhaps matching TRBD1 (5 bases). Per the germline V gene, CDR1 is SEHNR and CDR2 is FQNEAQ (reference sequence). The CDR3 contains 14 residues. V was pared by 6 bases and J by 4 bases, with 12 bases between. Here the CDR3 reads CASSAGSVTGELFF. In DNA form, the CDR3 reads TGTGCCAGCAGTGCAGGGTCGGTCACCGGGGAGCTGTTTTTT.

The chain employs TRBV6-5 and TRBJ1-1; D is uncertain. The CDR3 spans 16 residues. V was pared by 2 bases and J by 1 base, with 14 bases between. Looked up from germline, CDR1 is MNHEY and CDR2 is SVGAGI. In DNA, the CDR3 is TGTGCCAGCAGTTACCGGCCTACAAATCGGAACACTGAAGCTTTCTTT. It encodes CASSYRPTNRNTEAFF.

The chain couples TRBV21-1 to TRBJ2-2. TRBV21-1 is noted as a pseudogene. The CDR3 is 14 residues long. The CDR3 protein is CASRTTANTGELFF. The CDR3 coding sequence is TGTGCCAGCAGGACGACTGCGAACACCGGGGAGCTGTTTTTT.

The chain has TRBV7-2 and TRBJ2-1; 7 nucleotides align to TRBD2. Germline assignment: CDR1 SGHTA and CDR2 FQGNSA. The V and J ends lost 3 bases and 0 bases, in that order; junction bases with no gene match: 14. This CDR3 is 19 amino acids long. CDR3 DNA: TGTGCCAGCAGCTTCCCCGGGATGGCGGGAGCAAGCTCCTACAATGAGCAGTTCTTC. It codes for CASSFPGMAGASSYNEQFF.

The chain uses TRBV20-1 and TRBJ1-5; D may be TRBD1 (5 bases). Trimming shortened V by 6 bases and J by 3 bases, and 12 bases separated the two germline ends. CDR1 is DFQATT, CDR2 SNEGSKA, per germline (reference sequence). This CDR3 contains 13 residues. CDR3 nucleotide sequence: TGCAGTGCCGTCGGACACTTCAATCAGCCCCAGCATTTT. Its protein is CSAVGHFNQPQHF.

The rearrangement uses TRBV29-1 and TRBJ2-3, with 8 bases lining up with TRBD1. Germline V gene data show CDR1 as SQVTM and CDR2 as ANQGSEA. The CDR3 extends over 16 amino acids. V was pared by 1 base and J by 4 bases, with 10 bases of the junction left unmatched. CDR3 region: CSVEALSGGAADTQYF. In DNA, the CDR3 is TGCAGCGTTGAAGCGTTATCAGGGGGCGCGGCAGATACGCAGTATTTT.